This passage covers 4 T cell receptor beta chains from one sample sequenced in a study of cytomegalovirus exposure and HLA in healthy donors. PCR used 60 Vbeta primers and 13 Jbeta primers. Using immunoSEQ multiplex PCR, the repertoire was profiled, and TCRdb retains in-frame clones only, with some absent. The repertoire includes 150,000 or so clones, about 88% of them detected once, and roughly 2.1% sits in the top ten. The sequenced material came from PBMCs. The receptors originated from a man younger than 35 in good health and CMV-seropositive.

The chain employs TRBV7-6 and TRBJ1-1, with D uncertain. CDR1 and CDR2 (germline): SGHVS, FNYEAQ. The CDR3 spans 14 residues. Deletions cut 5 bases from V and 3 bases from J, with 13 bases between. In DNA, the CDR3 is TGTGCCAGCAGCATAAACTCCGGTGACACTGAAGCTTTCTTT. Protein sequence: CASSINSGDTEAFF.

V is TRBV4-1 and J is TRBJ2-1, with TRBD2 matching over 12 bases. The CDR3 has 14 amino acids. Germline CDR1 and CDR2: MGHRA and YSYEKL. V dropped 7 bases and J dropped 9; count of bases not matched to a gene: 7. The CDR3 DNA reads as TGCGCCAGCAAAGCTAGCGGGGGGGCCGGTGAGCAGTTCTTC. It is translated as CASKASGGAGEQFF.

V and J are TRBV4-1 and TRBJ1-5; TRBD1 is a possible D gene (5 bases). This CDR3 is 15 amino acids long. Germline V CDR1 and CDR2: MGHRA, YSYEKL. The germline V and J ends were trimmed by 1 base and 7 bases, with 14 bases remaining between them. Written as DNA, the CDR3 is TGCGCCAGCAGCCAAGCCCGAGCAGGGAAACAGCCCCAGCATTTT. Translation gives CASSQARAGKQPQHF.

J is TRBJ1-1 and V is TRBV9; D is unresolved. V shed 4 bases and J shed 6 bases, with 13 bases lying between them. CDR3 length: 13 amino acids. CDR1 SGDLS and CDR2 YYNGEE come from the germline V gene. CDR3 coding DNA: TGTGCCAGCAGCCCCCTCGGCGGCGCTGAAGCTTTCTTT. This codes for CASSPLGGAEAFF. Combining the CDR3 with reference TRBV9 and TRBJ1-1 gives the whole variable domain DSGVTQTPKHLITATGQRVTLRCSPRSGDLSVYWYQQSLDQGLQFLIQYYNGEERAKGNILERFSAQQFPDLHSELNLSSLELGDSALYFCASSPLGGAEAFFGQGTRLTVV.